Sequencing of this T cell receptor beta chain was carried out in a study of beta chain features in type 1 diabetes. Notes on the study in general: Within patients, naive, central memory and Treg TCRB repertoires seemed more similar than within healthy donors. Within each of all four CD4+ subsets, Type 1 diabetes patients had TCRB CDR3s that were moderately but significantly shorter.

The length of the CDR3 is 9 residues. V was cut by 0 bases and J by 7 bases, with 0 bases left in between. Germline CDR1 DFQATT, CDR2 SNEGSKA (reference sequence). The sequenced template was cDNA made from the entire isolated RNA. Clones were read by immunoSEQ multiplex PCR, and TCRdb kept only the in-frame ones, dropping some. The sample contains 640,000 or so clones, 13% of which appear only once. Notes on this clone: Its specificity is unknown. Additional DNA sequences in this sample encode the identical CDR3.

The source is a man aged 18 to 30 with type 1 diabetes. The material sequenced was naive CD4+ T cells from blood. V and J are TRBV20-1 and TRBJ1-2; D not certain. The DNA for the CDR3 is TGCAGTGCTAGAGATGGCTACACCTTC. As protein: CSARDGYTF.